Below are 13 T cell receptor beta chains sequenced from a single sample in a study of cytomegalovirus exposure and HLA in healthy donors. Amplification used 60 Vbeta primers and 13 Jbeta primers. Sequenced by immunoSEQ multiplex PCR; TCRdb stores in-frame clones only, minus some. The sample has around 200,000 clones; 82% are singletons. The sequencing sample was made of PBMCs. The receptors originated from a man aged 35-49 years in good health and CMV-seropositive.

This clone came up once. The DNA for the CDR3 is TGCAGCGTCGAGGGTGGGGAGACCCAGTACTTC. The encoded protein is CSVEGGETQYF. This chain connects TRBV29-1 to TRBJ2-5; D may be TRBD2 (5 bases). CDR3 length equals 11 residues. Germline assignment: CDR1 SQVTM and CDR2 ANQGSEA. V lost 6 bases and J 5 bases, leaving 10 bases between the germline ends.

V is TRBV27 and J is TRBJ2-3; TRBD2 agrees at 7 bases. Looked up from germline, CDR1 is MNHEY and CDR2 is SMNVEV (reference sequence). This CDR3 comprises 13 residues. The junction had 1 base not matched to a gene; V was cut back by 1 base and J by 6 bases. In DNA form, the CDR3 reads TGTGCCAGCAGTTTATGGGAGGGGGATACGCAGTATTTT. Amino acids: CASSLWEGDTQYF.

This clone came up a few times. V and J are TRBV4-1 and TRBJ2-1; TRBD1 is a possible D gene (5 bases). The CDR3 is made up of 16 amino acids. The germline CDR1 and CDR2 sequences are MGHRA and YSYEKL. Deletions cut 4 bases from V and 0 bases from J, with 13 bases between. The CDR3 reads CASSPDSRSSYNEQFF. As DNA, the CDR3 is TGCGCCAGCAGCCCAGACAGTCGCAGCTCCTACAATGAGCAGTTCTTC.

The chain links TRBV11-2 to TRBJ1-1; no firm D call. V shed 4 bases and J shed 9 bases, with 15 bases lying between them. CDR1 and CDR2 from the germline V gene are SGHAT and FQNNGV. This CDR3 has 13 amino acids. CDR3 amino acids: CASSSIPGEKAFF. In DNA, the CDR3 is TGTGCCAGCAGCTCCATTCCGGGAGAGAAAGCTTTCTTT.

This chain links TRBV5-1 with TRBJ2-7, with 7 positions matching TRBD2. Germline V CDR1 and CDR2: SGHRS, YFSETQ. The J segment lost 6 bases and the V segment lost 0 bases, leaving 3 bases of the junction unmatched. The CDR3 loop spans 13 amino acids. The CDR3 sequence: CASSLAAGVEQYV. The CDR3 DNA reads TGCGCCAGCAGCTTGGCGGCGGGAGTCGAGCAGTACGTC.

This clone came up a few times. The CDR3 coding sequence is TGCAGCGACAGCGGGAGCCAGGCCGCGACAGATACGCAGTATTTT. Translation: CSDSGSQAATDTQYF. The chain employs TRBV29-1 and TRBJ2-3; TRBD2 matches 8 bases. With 7 bases clipped from V and 3 bases from J, the junction kept 12 bases outside the gene matches. This CDR3 region has 15 residues. Germline-derived CDR1 and CDR2 are SQVTM and ANQGSEA.

In its sample, this clone was seen a few times. The gene calls are TRBV28 and TRBJ2-4; D not certain. Germline CDR1 reads MDHEN; CDR2 reads SYDVKM. The CDR3 length is 15 residues. V lost 3 bases, J lost 3 bases, and 12 bases lay in between. CDR3 sequence reads: CASSLGSFGKNIQYF. CDR3 sequence (DNA): TGTGCCAGCAGTTTGGGTAGCTTCGGCAAAAACATTCAGTACTTC.

The chain combines TRBV5-4 with TRBJ1-2; D may be TRBD1 (6 bases). Germline V gene lookup returns CDR1 SGHNT and CDR2 YYREEE (reference sequence). Trimming shortened V by 4 bases and J by 7 bases, and 14 bases separated the two germline ends. The length of the CDR3 is 13 residues. DNA for the CDR3: TGTGCCAGCAGCGCGACAGGCGCGCTTGGCTACACCTTC. It encodes CASSATGALGYTF.

The genes are TRBV13 and TRBJ2-3; 7 positions match TRBD2. The CDR3 runs to 16 residues. CDR1 and CDR2 (germline): PRHDT, FYEKMQ (reference sequence). The V segment lost 5 bases and the J segment 2 bases; nucleotides outside the gene matches: 10. Here the CDR3 DNA reads TGTGCCAGCAGCCCCAGCGGGAACGGGGACACAGATACGCAGTATTTT. It translates to CASSPSGNGDTDTQYF.

This chain connects TRBV2 to TRBJ1-1; 8 bases map to TRBD1. Per germline, CDR1 SNHLY and CDR2 FYNNEI. The V segment lost 8 bases and the J segment 1 base; nucleotides outside the gene matches: 3. CDR3 size: 13 residues. The CDR3 DNA reads TGTGCCAGCCAAGGACAGGGGAACACTGAAGCTTTCTTT. It codes for CASQGQGNTEAFF.

The genes are TRBV7-9 and TRBJ1-2, with TRBD1 identical over 9 bases. V trimming: 5 bases; J trimming: 4 bases; junction bases outside the gene matches: 11. This CDR3 is built from 16 residues. Looked up from germline, CDR1 is SEHNR and CDR2 is FQNEAQ (reference sequence). CDR3 nucleotide sequence: TGTGCCAGCAGCCCGAGGACAGGGGTCGCCCTCTATGGCTACACCTTC. Translated, it gives CASSPRTGVALYGYTF.

The chain combines TRBV7-3 with TRBJ2-7; the D is unclear. CDR3 length: 14 residues. V shed 1 base and J shed 2 bases, with 9 bases lying between them. Germline V gene lookup returns CDR1 SGHTA and CDR2 FQGTGA. The chain's CDR3 is CASSLNPGAYEQYF. The CDR3 DNA sequence: TGTGCCAGCAGCTTAAACCCGGGTGCCTACGAGCAGTACTTC.

The chain employs TRBV25-1 and TRBJ2-3, with 10 bases identical to TRBD2. Trimming at V came to 5 bases and at J to 1 base, leaving 3 bases not matched to a gene. CDR3 length equals 15 residues. Looked up from germline, CDR1 is MGHDK and CDR2 is SYGVNS. The CDR3 is CASSLGLAGTDTQYF. CDR3 coding DNA: TGTGCCAGCAGTTTAGGACTAGCGGGCACAGATACGCAGTATTTT. The full variable domain, rest sourced from reference TRBV25-1 and TRBJ2-3, is EADIYQTPRYLVIGTGKKITLECSQTMGHDKMYWYQQDPGMELHLIHYSYGVNSTEKGDLSSESTVSRIRTEHFPLTLESARPSHTSQYLCASSLGLAGTDTQYFGPGTRLTVL.